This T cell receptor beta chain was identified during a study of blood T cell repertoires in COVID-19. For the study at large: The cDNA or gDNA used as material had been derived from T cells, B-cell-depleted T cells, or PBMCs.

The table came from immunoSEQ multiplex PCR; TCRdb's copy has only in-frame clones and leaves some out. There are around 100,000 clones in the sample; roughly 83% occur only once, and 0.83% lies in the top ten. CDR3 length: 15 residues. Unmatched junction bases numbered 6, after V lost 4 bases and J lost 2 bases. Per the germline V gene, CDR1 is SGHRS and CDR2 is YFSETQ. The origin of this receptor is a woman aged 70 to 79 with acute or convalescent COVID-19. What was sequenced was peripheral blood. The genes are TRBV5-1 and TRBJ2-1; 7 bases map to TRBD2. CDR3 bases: TGCGCCAGCAGCCACAGCGGGGAGCCCTACAATGAGCAGTTCTTC. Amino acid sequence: CASSHSGEPYNEQFF.